The 12 T cell receptor beta chains listed next were all sequenced from one sample in a study of beta chain features in type 1 diabetes. Study results and limitations: A moderate, significant TCRB CDR3 shortening appeared in type 1 diabetes across four CD4+ subsets.

The authors reverse transcribed all of the isolated RNA, so sequencing captured expressed TCRB transcripts. Here immunoSEQ multiplex PCR was the method, and the copy in TCRdb shows in-frame clones only, minus some. The sample lists about 650,000 clones, around 12% occurring once. Their antigens are not known. Material for sequencing was naive CD4+ T cells from blood. These receptors originate from a man aged 30-40 years with type 1 diabetes.

The chain joins TRBV18 to TRBJ2-3, with D hard to call. V dropped 0 bases and J dropped 4 bases, with 14 bases sitting between them. From germline, CDR1 is KGHSH and CDR2 LQKENI. The CDR3 totals 16 residues. In DNA form, the CDR3 reads TGTGCCAGCTCACCACCCATAACAGCCCGACCAGATACGCAGTATTTT. It specifies CASSPPITARPDTQYF.

This clone has more than one count but fewer than ten. V and J are TRBV9 and TRBJ1-5; 7 bases agree with TRBD1. Germline values: CDR1 SGDLS, CDR2 YYNGEE. The J segment lost 6 bases and the V segment lost 2 bases, leaving 8 bases of the junction unmatched. The CDR3 spans 15 residues. CDR3 sequence: CASSVEDRVGQPQHF. The CDR3 DNA is TGTGCCAGCAGCGTTGAAGACAGGGTTGGTCAGCCCCAGCATTTT.

Turning to this clone: An end of the junction does not agree with germline; a read error may underlie this. The V gene is TRBV7-7, the J gene TRBJ2-1; TRBD2 matches 10 bases. The V gene's germline CDR1 is SSHAT and CDR2 FNYEAQ (reference sequence). This CDR3 is 16 amino acids long. The CDR3: CASSLDVAGGYNEQFF. The CDR3 bases are TGTGCTAGCAGCTTAGACGTAGCGGGGGGCTACAATGAGCAGTTCTTC.

A single count supports this clone. The rearrangement joins TRBV7-6 to TRBJ1-5; TRBD1 matches at 7 bases. CDR3 length equals 13 residues. V dropped 5 bases and J dropped 7; count of bases not matched to a gene: 5. Per germline, CDR1 SGHVS and CDR2 FNYEAQ. The CDR3 sequence is CASSVDREQPQHF. The CDR3 nucleotides are TGTGCCAGCAGCGTCGACAGGGAGCAGCCCCAGCATTTT. Based on the CDR3 plus reference TRBV7-6 and TRBJ1-5, the full variable domain is GAGVSQSPRYKVTKRGQDVALRCDPISGHVSLYWYRQALGQGPEFLTYFNYEAQQDKSGLPNDRFSAERPEGSISTLTIQRTEQRDSAMYRCASSVDREQPQHFGDGTRLSIL.

This clone was observed a few times. This chain links TRBV7-9 with TRBJ1-4, with D maybe TRBD1 (5 bases). Looked up from germline, CDR1 is SEHNR and CDR2 is FQNEAQ (reference sequence). The CDR3 is 12 residues long. With 4 bases removed from V and 12 bases from J, the gap between germline ends came to 12 bases. CDR3: CASSSQGLELFF. The CDR3 coding sequence is TGTGCCAGCAGCTCCCAGGGACTGGAACTGTTTTTT.

CDR3 DNA: TGTGCCAGCAGCCCTCCGGGACAGGGTTCCTACAATGAGCAGTTCTTC. It specifies CASSPPGQGSYNEQFF. The chain has TRBV7-9 and TRBJ2-1; 9 nucleotides line up with TRBD1. The CDR3 covers 16 residues. J gave up 1 base and V 5 bases, and 6 bases lay outside the gene matches. Germline loops: CDR1 SEHNR, CDR2 FQNEAQ (reference sequence).

This clone was observed a few times. The chain employs TRBV7-2 and TRBJ2-7; 9 positions agree with TRBD2. V lost 2 bases to trimming and J lost 3 bases; unmatched junction nucleotides: 5. Germline V gene data show CDR1 as SGHTA and CDR2 as FQGNSA. The CDR3 is 15 amino acids. Written as DNA, the CDR3 is TGTGCCAGCAGCTTATCTAGCGGGGAGTACTACGAGCAGTACTTC. Translated: CASSLSSGEYYEQYF.

This clone was picked up a small number of times. The rearrangement uses TRBV11-2 and TRBJ1-5, with D hard to call. V was trimmed by 2 bases and J by 4 bases, leaving 9 bases between them. The CDR3 sequence is 14 residues long. Per the germline V gene, CDR1 is SGHAT and CDR2 is FQNNGV. CDR3 in amino acids: CASSLSSRNQPQHF. The DNA for the CDR3 is TGTGCCAGCAGCTTAAGCTCCAGAAATCAGCCCCAGCATTTT.

CDR3 sequence reads: CASSPGGSNTGELFF. CDR3 DNA sequence: TGCGCCAGCAGCCCAGGGGGCTCGAACACCGGGGAGCTGTTTTTT. V is TRBV5-1 and J is TRBJ2-2, with 8 bases lining up with TRBD1. V lost 4 bases and J lost 0; bases outside the gene matches: 2. Germline CDR1 is SGHRS and CDR2 is YFSETQ. This CDR3 comprises 15 residues.

The chain recombines TRBV29-1 with TRBJ1-1; D not resolved. V lost 3 bases and J lost 0, with 8 bases in between. Germline CDR1 is SQVTM and CDR2 is ANQGSEA. The CDR3 loop spans 13 amino acids. The DNA of the CDR3 is TGCAGCGTTGATTCACAGCTGAACACTGAAGCTTTCTTT. Amino acid sequence: CSVDSQLNTEAFF. Complete variable domain (other parts from reference TRBV29-1 and TRBJ1-1): SAVISQKPSRDICQRGTSLTIQCQVDSQVTMMFWYRQQPGQSLTLIATANQGSEATYESGFVIDKFPISRPNLTFSTLTVSNMSPEDSSIYLCSVDSQLNTEAFFGQGTRLTVV.

This clone came up a few times. The chain carries TRBV23-1 and TRBJ1-5; D call uncertain. TRBV23-1 is marked as an open reading frame, function uncertain. V was clipped by 2 bases and J by 0 bases, with 8 bases between them. The CDR3 sequence is 15 residues long. The DNA of the CDR3 is TGCGCCAGCAGTCAAAGGTGCTATAGCAATCAGCCCCAGCATTTT. Amino acids: CASSQRCYSNQPQHF.

With respect to this clone: This sample includes further DNA sequences coding for the same CDR3. The chain recombines TRBV7-2 with TRBJ2-7; D is ambiguous. Germline V gene sequence: CDR1 SGHTA, CDR2 FQGNSA. The CDR3 length is 12 residues. V gave up 5 bases and J gave up 3 bases, with 8 bases separating them. The CDR3, as DNA: TGTGCCAGCAGCCTAACACTCTACGAGCAGTACTTC. Protein product: CASSLTLYEQYF. The full variable domain, completed using reference TRBV7-2 and TRBJ2-7, is GAGVSQSPSNKVTEKGKDVELRCDPISGHTALYWYRQSLGQGLEFLIYFQGNSAPDKSGLPSDRFSAERTGGSVSTLTIQRTQQEDSAVYLCASSLTLYEQYFGPGTRLTVT.